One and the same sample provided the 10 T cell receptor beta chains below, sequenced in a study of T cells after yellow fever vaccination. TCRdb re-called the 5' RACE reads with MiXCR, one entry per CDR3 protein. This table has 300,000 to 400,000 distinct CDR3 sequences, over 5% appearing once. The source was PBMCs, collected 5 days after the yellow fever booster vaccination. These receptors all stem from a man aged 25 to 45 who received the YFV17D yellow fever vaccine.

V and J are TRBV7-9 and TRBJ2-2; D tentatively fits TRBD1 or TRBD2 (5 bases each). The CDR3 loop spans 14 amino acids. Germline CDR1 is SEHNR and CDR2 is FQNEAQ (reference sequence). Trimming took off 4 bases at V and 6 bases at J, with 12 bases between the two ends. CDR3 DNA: TGTGCCAGCAGCTCCACCGGGACCTCCGGGGAGCTGTTTTTT. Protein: CASSSTGTSGELFF. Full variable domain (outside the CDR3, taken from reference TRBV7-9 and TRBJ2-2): DTGVSQNPRHKITKRGQNVTFRCDPISEHNRLYWYRQTLGQGPEFLTYFQNEAQLEKSRLLSDRFSAERPKGSFSTLEIQRTEQGDSAMYLCASSSTGTSGELFFGEGSRLTVL.

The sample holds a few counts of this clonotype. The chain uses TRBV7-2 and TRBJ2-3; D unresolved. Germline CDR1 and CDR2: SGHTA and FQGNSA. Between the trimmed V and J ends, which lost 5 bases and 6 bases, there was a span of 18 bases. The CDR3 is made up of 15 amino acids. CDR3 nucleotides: TGTGCCAGCAGCATCACTCCCCCGCCTACGGATACGCAGTATTTT. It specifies CASSITPPPTDTQYF.

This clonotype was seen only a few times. Written as DNA, the CDR3 is TGTGCCTGGAGTACTCAGGGAGACACCATATATTTT. Its protein product is CAWSTQGDTIYF. The chain has TRBV30 and TRBJ1-3, with D possibly matching TRBD1 (5 bases). The length of the CDR3 is 12 residues. Germline assignment: CDR1 GTSNPN and CDR2 SVGIG (reference sequence). The V end was cut by 2 bases, the J end by 8 bases, with 10 bases between.

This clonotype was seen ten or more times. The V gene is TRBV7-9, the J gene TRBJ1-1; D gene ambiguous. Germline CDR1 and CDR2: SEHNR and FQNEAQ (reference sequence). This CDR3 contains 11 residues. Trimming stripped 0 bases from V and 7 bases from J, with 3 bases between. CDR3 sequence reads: CASSLALEAFF. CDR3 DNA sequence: TGTGCCAGCAGCTTAGCGCTTGAAGCTTTCTTT.

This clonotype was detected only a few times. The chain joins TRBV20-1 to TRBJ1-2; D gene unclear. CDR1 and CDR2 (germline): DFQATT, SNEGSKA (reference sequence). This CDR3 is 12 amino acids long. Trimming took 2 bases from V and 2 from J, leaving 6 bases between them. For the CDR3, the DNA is TGCAGTGCTAGACCCCAGAACTATGGCTACACCTTC. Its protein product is CSARPQNYGYTF.

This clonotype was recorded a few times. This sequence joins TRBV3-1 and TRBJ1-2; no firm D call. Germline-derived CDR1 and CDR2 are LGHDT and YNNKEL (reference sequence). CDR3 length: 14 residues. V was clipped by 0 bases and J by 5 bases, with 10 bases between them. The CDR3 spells CASSQDWAAYGYTF. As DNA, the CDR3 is TGTGCCAGCAGCCAAGACTGGGCAGCATATGGCTACACCTTC.

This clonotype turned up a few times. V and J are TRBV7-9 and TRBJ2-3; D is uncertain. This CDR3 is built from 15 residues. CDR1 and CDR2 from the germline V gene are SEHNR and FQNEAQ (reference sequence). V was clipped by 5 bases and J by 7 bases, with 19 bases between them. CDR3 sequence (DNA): TGTGCCAGCAGCGCAATGGCAGGCTATCAGAATACGCAGTATTTT. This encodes CASSAMAGYQNTQYF.

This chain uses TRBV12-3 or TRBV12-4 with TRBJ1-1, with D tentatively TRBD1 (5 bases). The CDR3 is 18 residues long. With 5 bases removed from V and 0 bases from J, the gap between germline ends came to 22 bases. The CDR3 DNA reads TGTGCCAGCAGTCCCGGGGGGAGAGGGCAGCCGATGAACACTGAAGCTTTCTTT. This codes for CASSPGGRGQPMNTEAFF.

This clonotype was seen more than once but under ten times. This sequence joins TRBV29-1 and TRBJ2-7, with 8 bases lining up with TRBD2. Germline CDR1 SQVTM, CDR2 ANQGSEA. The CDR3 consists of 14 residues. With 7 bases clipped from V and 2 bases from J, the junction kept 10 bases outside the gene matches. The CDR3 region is CSATGGDSAYEQYF. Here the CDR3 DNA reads TGCAGCGCCACCGGGGGGGACTCAGCCTACGAGCAGTACTTC.

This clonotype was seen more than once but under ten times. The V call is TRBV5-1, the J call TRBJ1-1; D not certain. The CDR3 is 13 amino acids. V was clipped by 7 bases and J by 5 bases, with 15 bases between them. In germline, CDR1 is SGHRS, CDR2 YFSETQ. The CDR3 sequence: CASARTPRTEAFF. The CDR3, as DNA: TGCGCCAGCGCCCGTACCCCACGGACTGAAGCTTTCTTT.